What follows is one T cell receptor beta chain and its context. Antigen: not known. Other nucleotide sequences from this sample produce the same CDR3. The protocol was immunoSEQ multiplex PCR, while the TCRdb copy is restricted to in-frame clones and leaves out a portion. This table holds roughly 770,000 clones, about 97% found once. It was CD45RO-negative cells, positively selected for CCR7, that made up naive CD8 cells, with terminally differentiated effector memory CD45RA+ cells excluded. The data stem from a study of shared clonotypes between healthy human individuals. Findings and limits, study-wide: Naive CD4 clonotypes overlapped across a handful of donors at approximately 4.5%.

Trimming pared 0 bases from V and 0 bases from J, leaving 3 bases between. The CDR3 is 14 residues long. The germline V gene encodes CDR1 MNHEY and CDR2 SMNVEV (reference sequence). This rearrangement joins TRBV27 to TRBJ1-5; D remains unclear. The sample was naive CD8+ T cells sorted from blood. This TCR came from a man aged 30 to 39 in good health. In DNA, the CDR3 is TGTGCCAGCAGTTTATCTGATAGCAATCAGCCCCAGCATTTT. It codes for CASSLSDSNQPQHF.